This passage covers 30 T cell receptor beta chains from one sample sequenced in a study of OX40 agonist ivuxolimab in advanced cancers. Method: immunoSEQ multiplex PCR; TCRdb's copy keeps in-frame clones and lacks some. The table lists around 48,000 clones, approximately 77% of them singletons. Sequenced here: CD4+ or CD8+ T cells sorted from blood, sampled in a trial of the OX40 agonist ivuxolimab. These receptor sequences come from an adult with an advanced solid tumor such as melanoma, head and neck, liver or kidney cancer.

The CDR3 is CASSASQGHAEAFF. CDR3 DNA sequence: TGTGCCAGCAGTGCAAGCCAGGGGCACGCTGAAGCTTTCTTT. The gene calls are TRBV6-5 and TRBJ1-1; tentatively, D is TRBD1 (6 bases). V was trimmed by 5 bases and J by 6 bases, leaving 16 bases between them. Germline V lookup: CDR1 MNHEY, CDR2 SVGAGI. The CDR3 is made up of 14 amino acids.

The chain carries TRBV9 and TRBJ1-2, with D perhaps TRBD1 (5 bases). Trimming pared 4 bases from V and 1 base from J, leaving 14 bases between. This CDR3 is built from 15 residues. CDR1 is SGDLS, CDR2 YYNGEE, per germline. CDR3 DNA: TGTGCCAGCAGCCAAGGGGTAGGCCGTAACTATGGCTACACCTTC. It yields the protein CASSQGVGRNYGYTF.

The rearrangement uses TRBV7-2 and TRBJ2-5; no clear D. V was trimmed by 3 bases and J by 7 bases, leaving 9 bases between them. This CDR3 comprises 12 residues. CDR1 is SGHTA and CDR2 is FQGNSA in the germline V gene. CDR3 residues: CASSFEVGTQYF. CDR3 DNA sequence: TGTGCCAGCAGCTTCGAGGTGGGGACCCAGTACTTC.

CDR3 loop: CASSGGTASGNTIYF. The DNA for the CDR3 is TGTGCCAGCAGTGGGGGGACAGCCTCTGGAAACACCATATATTTT. The chain employs TRBV2 and TRBJ1-3, with 7 nucleotides matching TRBD1. Germline V gene lookup returns CDR1 SNHLY and CDR2 FYNNEI. J gave up 0 bases and V 4 bases, and 3 bases lay outside the gene matches. The length of the CDR3 is 15 residues.

CDR3 nucleotide sequence: TGTGCCTGGACCAACCAGGGTGGAAACACCATATATTTT. Protein product: CAWTNQGGNTIYF. This rearrangement joins TRBV30 to TRBJ1-3, with D tentatively TRBD1 (5 bases). The CDR3 runs to 13 residues. V lost 4 bases, J lost 3 bases, and 10 bases lay in between. CDR1 GTSNPN and CDR2 SVGIG come from the germline V gene (reference sequence).

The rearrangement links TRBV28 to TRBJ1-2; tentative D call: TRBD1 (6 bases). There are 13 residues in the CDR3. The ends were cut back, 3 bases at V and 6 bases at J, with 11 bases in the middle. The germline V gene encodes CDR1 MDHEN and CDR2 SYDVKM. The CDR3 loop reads CASSFPGANGYTF. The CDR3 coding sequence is TGTGCCAGCAGTTTCCCAGGGGCCAATGGCTACACCTTC.

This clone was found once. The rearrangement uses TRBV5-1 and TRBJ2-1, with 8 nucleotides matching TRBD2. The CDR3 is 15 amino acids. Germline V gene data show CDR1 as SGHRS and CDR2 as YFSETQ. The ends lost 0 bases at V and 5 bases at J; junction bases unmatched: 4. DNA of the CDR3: TGCGCCAGCAGCTTGGCGCTAGCGGGTAACAATGAGCAGTTCTTC. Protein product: CASSLALAGNNEQFF. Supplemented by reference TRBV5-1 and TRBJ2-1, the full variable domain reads KAGVTQTPRYLIKTRGQQVTLSCSPISGHRSVSWYQQTPGQGLQFLFEYFSETQRNKGNFPGRFSGRQFSNSRSEMNVSTLELGDSALYLCASSLALAGNNEQFFGPGTRLTVL.

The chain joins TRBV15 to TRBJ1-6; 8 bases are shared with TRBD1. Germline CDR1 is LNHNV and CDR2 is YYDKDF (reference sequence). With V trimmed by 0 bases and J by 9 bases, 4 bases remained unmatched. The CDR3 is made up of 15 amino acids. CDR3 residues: CATSRENRGGSPLHF. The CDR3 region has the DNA TGTGCCACCAGCAGAGAGAACAGGGGGGGTTCACCCCTCCACTTT.

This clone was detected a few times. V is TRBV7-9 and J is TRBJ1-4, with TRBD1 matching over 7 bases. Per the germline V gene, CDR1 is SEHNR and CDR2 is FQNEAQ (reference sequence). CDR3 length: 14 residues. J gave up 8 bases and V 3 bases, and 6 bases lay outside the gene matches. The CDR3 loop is CASSFGQAGEKLFF. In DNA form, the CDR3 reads TGTGCCAGCAGCTTCGGACAGGCGGGGGAAAAACTGTTTTTT. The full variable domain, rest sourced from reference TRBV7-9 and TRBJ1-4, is DTGVSQNPRHKITKRGQNVTFRCDPISEHNRLYWYRQTLGQGPEFLTYFQNEAQLEKSRLLSDRFSAERPKGSFSTLEIQRTEQGDSAMYLCASSFGQAGEKLFFGSGTQLSVL.

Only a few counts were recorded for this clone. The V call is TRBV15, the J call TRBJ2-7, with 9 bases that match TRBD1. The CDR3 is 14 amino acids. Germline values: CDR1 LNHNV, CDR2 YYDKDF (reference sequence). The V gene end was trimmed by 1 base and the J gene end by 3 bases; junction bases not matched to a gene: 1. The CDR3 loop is CATSRVGQGYEQYF. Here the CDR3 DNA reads TGTGCCACCAGCAGAGTGGGACAGGGCTACGAGCAGTACTTC.

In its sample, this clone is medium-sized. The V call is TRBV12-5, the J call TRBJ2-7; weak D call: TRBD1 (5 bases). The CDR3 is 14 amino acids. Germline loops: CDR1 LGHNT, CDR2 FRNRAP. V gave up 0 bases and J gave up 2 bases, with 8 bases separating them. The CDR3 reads CASGLVGAAYEQYF. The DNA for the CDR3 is TGTGCTAGTGGTTTGGTAGGGGCAGCCTACGAGCAGTACTTC.

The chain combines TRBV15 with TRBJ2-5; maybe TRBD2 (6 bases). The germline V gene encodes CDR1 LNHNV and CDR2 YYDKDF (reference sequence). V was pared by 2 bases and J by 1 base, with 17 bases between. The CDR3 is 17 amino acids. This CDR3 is CATSRFTFDGSQETQYF. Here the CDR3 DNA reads TGTGCCACCAGCAGATTCACCTTTGACGGGAGCCAAGAGACCCAGTACTTC.

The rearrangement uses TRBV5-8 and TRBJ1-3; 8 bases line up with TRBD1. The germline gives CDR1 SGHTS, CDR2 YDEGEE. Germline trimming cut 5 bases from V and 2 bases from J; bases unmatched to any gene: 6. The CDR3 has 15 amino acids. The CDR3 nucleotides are TGTGCCAGCAGATACAGGGGGGCAGCTGGAAACACCATATATTTT. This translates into CASRYRGAAGNTIYF.

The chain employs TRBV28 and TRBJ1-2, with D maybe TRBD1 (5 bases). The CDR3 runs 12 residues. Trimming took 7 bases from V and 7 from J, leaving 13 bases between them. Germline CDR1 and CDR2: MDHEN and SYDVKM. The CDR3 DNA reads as TGTGCCAGCACCTCGGGGGTGGCTGGCTACACCTTC. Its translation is CASTSGVAGYTF.

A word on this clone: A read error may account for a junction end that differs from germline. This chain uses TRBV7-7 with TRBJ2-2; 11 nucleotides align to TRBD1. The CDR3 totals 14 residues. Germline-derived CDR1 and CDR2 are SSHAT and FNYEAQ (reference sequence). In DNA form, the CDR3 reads TGTGCTAGCAGCCCGGGACAGGGGGTAGGGGAGCTGTTTTTT. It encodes CASSPGQGVGELFF.

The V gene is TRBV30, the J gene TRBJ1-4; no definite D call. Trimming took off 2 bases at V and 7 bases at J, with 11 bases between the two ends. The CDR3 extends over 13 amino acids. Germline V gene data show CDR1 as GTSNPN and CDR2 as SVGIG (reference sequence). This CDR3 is CAWSSLGFEKLFF. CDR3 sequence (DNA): TGTGCCTGGAGTAGTCTGGGATTTGAAAAACTGTTTTTT.

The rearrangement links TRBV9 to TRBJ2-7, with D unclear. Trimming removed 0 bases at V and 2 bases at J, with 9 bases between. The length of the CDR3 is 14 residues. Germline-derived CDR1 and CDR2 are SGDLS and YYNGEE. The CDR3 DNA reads TGTGCCAGCAGCGTAGATCCGCGGACCTACGAGCAGTACTTC. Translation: CASSVDPRTYEQYF.

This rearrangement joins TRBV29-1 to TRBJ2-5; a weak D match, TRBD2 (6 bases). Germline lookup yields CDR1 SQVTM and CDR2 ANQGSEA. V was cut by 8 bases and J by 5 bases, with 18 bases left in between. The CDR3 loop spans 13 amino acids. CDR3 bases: TGCAGCACCTTTGGTGGGGCGGGGGAGACCCAGTACTTC. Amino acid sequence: CSTFGGAGETQYF.

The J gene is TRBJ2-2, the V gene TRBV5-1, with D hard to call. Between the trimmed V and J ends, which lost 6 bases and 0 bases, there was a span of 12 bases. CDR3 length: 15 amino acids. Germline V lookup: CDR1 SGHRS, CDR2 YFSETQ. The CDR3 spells CASNPGGTNTGELFF. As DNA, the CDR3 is TGCGCCAGCAACCCGGGTGGGACGAACACCGGGGAGCTGTTTTTT.

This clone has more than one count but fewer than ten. The CDR3 is CASGSGRTVPYEQYF. DNA for the CDR3: TGTGCCAGCGGGTCTGGACGGACGGTCCCCTACGAGCAGTACTTC. The rearrangement links TRBV6-6 to TRBJ2-7; unclear D gene. Trimming left V 8 bases short and J 2 bases short, with 19 bases between. This CDR3 is 15 amino acids long. Germline V lookup: CDR1 MNHNY, CDR2 SVGAGI (reference sequence).

In DNA, the CDR3 is TGTGCCAGCAGGCTGACCTACTCTGGGGCCAACGTCCTGACTTTC. This sequence encodes CASRLTYSGANVLTF. The rearrangement links TRBV27 to TRBJ2-6; D remains unclear. There are 15 residues in the CDR3. The germline V gene has CDR1 MNHEY and CDR2 SMNVEV (reference sequence). Trimming took off 6 bases at V and 0 bases at J, with 9 bases between the two ends.

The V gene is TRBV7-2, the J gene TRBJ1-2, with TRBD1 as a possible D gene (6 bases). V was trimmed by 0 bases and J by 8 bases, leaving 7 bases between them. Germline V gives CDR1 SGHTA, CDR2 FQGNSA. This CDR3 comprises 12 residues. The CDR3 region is CASSLAGAGYTF. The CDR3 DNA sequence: TGTGCCAGCAGCTTAGCGGGGGCCGGCTACACCTTC.

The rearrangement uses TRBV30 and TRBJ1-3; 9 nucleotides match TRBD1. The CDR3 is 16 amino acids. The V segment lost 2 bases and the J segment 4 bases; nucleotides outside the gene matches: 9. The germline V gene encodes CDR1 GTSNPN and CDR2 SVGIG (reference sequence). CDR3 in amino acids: CAWSLFDRGSGNTIYF. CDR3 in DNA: TGTGCCTGGAGTCTCTTCGACAGGGGGTCCGGAAACACCATATATTTT.

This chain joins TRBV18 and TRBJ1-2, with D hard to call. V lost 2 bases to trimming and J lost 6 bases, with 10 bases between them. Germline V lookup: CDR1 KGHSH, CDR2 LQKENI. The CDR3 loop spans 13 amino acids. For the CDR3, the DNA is TGTGCCAGCTCACCATCACTTCCTGATGGCTACACCTTC. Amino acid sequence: CASSPSLPDGYTF.

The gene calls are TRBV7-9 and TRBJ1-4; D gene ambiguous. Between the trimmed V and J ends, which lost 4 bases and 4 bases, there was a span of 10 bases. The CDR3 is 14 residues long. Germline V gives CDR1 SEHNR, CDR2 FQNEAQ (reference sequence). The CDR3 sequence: CASSSRDGNEKLFF. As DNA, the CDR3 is TGTGCCAGCAGCTCCCGCGACGGTAATGAAAAACTGTTTTTT.

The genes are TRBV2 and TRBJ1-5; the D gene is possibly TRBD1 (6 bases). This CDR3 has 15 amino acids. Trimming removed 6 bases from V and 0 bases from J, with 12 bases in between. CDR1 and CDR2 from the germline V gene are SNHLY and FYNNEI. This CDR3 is CASSQGPYSNQPQHF. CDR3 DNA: TGTGCCAGCAGCCAGGGGCCTTATAGCAATCAGCCCCAGCATTTT.

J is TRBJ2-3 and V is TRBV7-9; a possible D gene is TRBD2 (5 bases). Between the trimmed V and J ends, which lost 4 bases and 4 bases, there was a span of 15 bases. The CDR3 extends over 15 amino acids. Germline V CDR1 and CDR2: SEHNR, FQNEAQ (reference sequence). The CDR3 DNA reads TGTGCCAGCAGCTCGTCCTCAACTAGTTCAGATACGCAGTATTTT. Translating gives CASSSSSTSSDTQYF. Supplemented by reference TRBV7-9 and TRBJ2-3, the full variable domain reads DTGVSQNPRHKITKRGQNVTFRCDPISEHNRLYWYRQTLGQGPEFLTYFQNEAQLEKSRLLSDRFSAERPKGSFSTLEIQRTEQGDSAMYLCASSSSSTSSDTQYFGPGTRLTVL.

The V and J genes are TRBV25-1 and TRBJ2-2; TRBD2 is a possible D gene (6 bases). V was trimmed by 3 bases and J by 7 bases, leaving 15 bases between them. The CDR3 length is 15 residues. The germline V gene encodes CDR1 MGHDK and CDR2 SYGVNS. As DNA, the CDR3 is TGTGCCAGCAGTGAGAGAACGGGGGATTACGGGGAGCTGTTTTTT. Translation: CASSERTGDYGELFF.

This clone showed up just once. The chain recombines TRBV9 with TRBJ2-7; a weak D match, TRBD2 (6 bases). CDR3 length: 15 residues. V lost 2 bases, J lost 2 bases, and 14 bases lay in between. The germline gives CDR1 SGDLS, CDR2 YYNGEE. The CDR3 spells CASSVGGGITYEQYF. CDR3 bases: TGTGCCAGCAGCGTTGGTGGGGGGATCACCTACGAGCAGTACTTC.

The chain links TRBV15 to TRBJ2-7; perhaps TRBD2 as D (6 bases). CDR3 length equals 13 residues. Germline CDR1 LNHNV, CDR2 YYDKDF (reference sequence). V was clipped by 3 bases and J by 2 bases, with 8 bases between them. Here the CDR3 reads CATSREGAYEQYF. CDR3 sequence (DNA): TGTGCCACCAGCAGGGAGGGAGCCTACGAGCAGTACTTC.